This record looks at one T cell receptor beta chain sequence and its context. The antigen remains unidentified. The data were taken from a study of OX40 agonist ivuxolimab in advanced cancers. Study details: The patients' treatment was ivuxolimab, an agonistic anti-OX40 (CD134) antibody. People in dose escalation had one of these cancers: hepatocellular carcinoma, melanoma, renal cell or head and neck cancer. The study's findings and limits: Blood T cells, both CD4+ and CD8+, expanded clonally by week 6 at 0.1 to 3.0 mg/kg.

Some clones are missing from TCRdb's copy, which holds only in-frame ones; the method was immunoSEQ multiplex PCR. The data show under 90,000 clones, with approximately 90% seen just once and 0.99% held by the top ten. The V gene's germline CDR1 is GTSNPN and CDR2 SVGIG (reference sequence). The CDR3 has 15 amino acids. J gave up 1 base and V 1 base, and 3 bases lay outside the gene matches. Autoimmune disease history or systemic immunosuppression led to patient exclusion. The receptor comes from an adult with an advanced solid tumor such as melanoma, head and neck, liver or kidney cancer. The chain employs TRBV30 and TRBJ2-7; 11 bases fit TRBD2. Sample: CD4+ or CD8+ T cells sorted from blood, taken in a trial of the OX40 agonist ivuxolimab. As DNA, the CDR3 is TGTGCCTGGAGTGACCCTAGCGGGGGGTCCTACGAGCAGTACTTC. This encodes CAWSDPSGGSYEQYF. Full variable domain (missing parts from reference TRBV30 and TRBJ2-7): SQTIHQWPATLVQPVGSPLSLECTVEGTSNPNLYWYRQAAGRGLQLLFYSVGIGQISSEVPQNLSASRPQDRQFILSSKKLLLSDSGFYLCAWSDPSGGSYEQYFGPGTRLTVT.